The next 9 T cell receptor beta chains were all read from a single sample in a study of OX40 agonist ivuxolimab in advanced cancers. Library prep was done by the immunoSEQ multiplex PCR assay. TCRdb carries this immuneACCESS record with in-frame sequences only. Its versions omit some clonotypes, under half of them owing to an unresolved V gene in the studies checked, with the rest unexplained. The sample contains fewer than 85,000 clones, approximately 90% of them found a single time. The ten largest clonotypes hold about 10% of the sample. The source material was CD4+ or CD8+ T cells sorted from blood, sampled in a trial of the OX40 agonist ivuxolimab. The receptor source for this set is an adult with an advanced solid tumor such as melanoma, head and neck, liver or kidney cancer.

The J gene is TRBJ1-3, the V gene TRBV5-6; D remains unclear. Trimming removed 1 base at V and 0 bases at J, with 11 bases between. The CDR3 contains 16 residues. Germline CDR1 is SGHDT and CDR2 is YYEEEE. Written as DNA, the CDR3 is TGTGCCAGCAGCTTGCTTTTACAGATCTCTGGAAACACCATATATTTT. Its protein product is CASSLLLQISGNTIYF.

CDR3 in DNA: TGTGCCAGCAGCGTAGCCCATACCCGGGGGGGCTCCTACAATGAGCAGTTCTTC. Amino acid sequence: CASSVAHTRGGSYNEQFF. The V gene is TRBV9, the J gene TRBJ2-1; 8 bases map to TRBD2. The trim removed 0 bases at V and 0 bases at J, leaving 8 bases unmatched. This CDR3 has 18 amino acids. The germline gives CDR1 SGDLS, CDR2 YYNGEE.

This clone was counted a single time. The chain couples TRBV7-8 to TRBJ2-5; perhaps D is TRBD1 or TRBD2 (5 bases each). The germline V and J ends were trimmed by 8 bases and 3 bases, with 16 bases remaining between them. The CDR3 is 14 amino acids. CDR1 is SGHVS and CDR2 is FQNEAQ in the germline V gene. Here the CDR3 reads CASGPAGAEETQYF. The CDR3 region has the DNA TGTGCCAGCGGCCCCGCCGGGGCCGAAGAGACCCAGTACTTC.

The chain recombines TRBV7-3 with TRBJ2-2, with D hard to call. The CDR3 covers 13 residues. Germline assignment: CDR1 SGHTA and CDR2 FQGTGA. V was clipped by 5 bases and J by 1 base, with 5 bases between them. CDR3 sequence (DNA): TGTGCCAGCAGCGCCCTGAACACCGGGGAGCTGTTTTTT. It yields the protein CASSALNTGELFF.

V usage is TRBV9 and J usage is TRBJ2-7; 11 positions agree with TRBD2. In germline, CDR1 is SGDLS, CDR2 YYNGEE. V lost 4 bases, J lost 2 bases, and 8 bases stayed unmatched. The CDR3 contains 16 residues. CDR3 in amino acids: CASSFLAGGPPYEQYF. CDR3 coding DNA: TGTGCCAGCAGCTTCCTAGCGGGGGGCCCCCCCTACGAGCAGTACTTC.

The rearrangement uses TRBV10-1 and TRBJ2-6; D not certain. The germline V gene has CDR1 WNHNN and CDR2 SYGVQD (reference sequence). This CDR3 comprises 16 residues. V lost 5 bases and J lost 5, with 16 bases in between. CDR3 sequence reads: CASSSIAQSRANVLTF. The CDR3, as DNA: TGCGCCAGCAGTTCGATCGCACAAAGTCGGGCCAACGTCCTGACTTTC.

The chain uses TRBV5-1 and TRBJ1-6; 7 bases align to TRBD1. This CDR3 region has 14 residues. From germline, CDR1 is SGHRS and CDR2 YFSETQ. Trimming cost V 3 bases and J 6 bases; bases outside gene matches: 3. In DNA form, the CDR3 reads TGCGCCAGCAGCTCTTCAGGGGGTAATTCACCCCTCCACTTT. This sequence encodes CASSSSGGNSPLHF.

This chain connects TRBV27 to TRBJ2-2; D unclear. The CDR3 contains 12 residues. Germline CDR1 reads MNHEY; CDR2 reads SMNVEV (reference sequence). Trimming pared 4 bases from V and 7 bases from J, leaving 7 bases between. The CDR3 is CASSWVGGELFF. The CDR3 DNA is TGTGCCAGCAGTTGGGTCGGCGGGGAGCTGTTTTTT.

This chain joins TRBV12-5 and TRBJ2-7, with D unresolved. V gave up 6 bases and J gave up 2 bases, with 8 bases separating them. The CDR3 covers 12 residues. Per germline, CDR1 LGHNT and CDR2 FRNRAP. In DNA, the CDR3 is TGTGCTAGTGGCCCGGGCCCCTACGAGCAGTACTTC. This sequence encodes CASGPGPYEQYF. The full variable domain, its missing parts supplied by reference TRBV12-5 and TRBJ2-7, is DARVTQTPRHKVTEMGQEVTMRCQPILGHNTVFWYRQTMMQGLELLAYFRNRAPLDDSGMPKDRFSAEMPDATLATLKIQPSEPRDSAVYFCASGPGPYEQYFGPGTRLTVT.